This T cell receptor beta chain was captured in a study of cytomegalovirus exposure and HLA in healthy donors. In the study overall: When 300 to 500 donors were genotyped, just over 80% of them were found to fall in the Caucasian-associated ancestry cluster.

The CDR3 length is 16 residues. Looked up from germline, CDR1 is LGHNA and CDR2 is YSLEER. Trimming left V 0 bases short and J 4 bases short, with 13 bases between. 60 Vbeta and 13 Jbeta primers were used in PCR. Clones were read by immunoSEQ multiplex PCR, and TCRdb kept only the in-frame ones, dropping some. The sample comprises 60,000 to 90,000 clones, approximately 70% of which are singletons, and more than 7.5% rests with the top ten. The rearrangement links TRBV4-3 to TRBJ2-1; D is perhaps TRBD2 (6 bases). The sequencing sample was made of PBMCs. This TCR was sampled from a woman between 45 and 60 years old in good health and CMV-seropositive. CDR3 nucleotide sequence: TGCGCCAGCAGCCAAGATCGGGCAGGGACTTACAATGAGCAGTTCTTC. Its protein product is CASSQDRAGTYNEQFF.